The 30 T cell receptor beta chains reported below all come from one sample, sequenced in a study of OX40 agonist ivuxolimab in advanced cancers. Libraries were constructed by the immunoSEQ multiplex PCR assay. Sourced from immuneACCESS, this table was stored by TCRdb with only in-frame sequences that have V and J called. A share of the clones is absent; for the studies checked, an unresolved V gene accounts for under half, and the remainder has no known explanation. A total of 90,000 to 100,000 clones appear in this sample, about 80% of them only once. The ten largest clones represent roughly 1.6% of the sample. The sample was CD4+ or CD8+ T cells sorted from blood, taken in a trial of the OX40 agonist ivuxolimab. The receptors derive from an adult with an advanced solid tumor such as melanoma, head and neck, liver or kidney cancer.

This clone occurred once. The rearrangement links TRBV5-4 to TRBJ1-1; D is perhaps TRBD1 (5 bases). CDR1 and CDR2 (germline): SGHNT, YYREEE (reference sequence). Trimming removed 0 bases at V and 5 bases at J, with 11 bases between. This CDR3 region has 14 residues. The CDR3 bases are TGTGCCAGCAGCTTGGATCTGGGGGGTACTGAAGCTTTCTTT. Protein product: CASSLDLGGTEAFF.

This clone has a single count. This sequence joins TRBV19 and TRBJ2-6, with no clear D. The V gene's germline CDR1 is LNHDA and CDR2 SQIVND (reference sequence). This CDR3 comprises 15 residues. Trimming took 3 bases from V and 0 from J, leaving 6 bases between them. CDR3 region: CASSIAGSGANVLTF. In nucleotides, the CDR3 is TGTGCCAGTAGTATTGCCGGCTCTGGGGCCAACGTCCTGACTTTC.

This sequence joins TRBV27 and TRBJ2-6; 9 bases are a match to TRBD1. Germline-derived CDR1 and CDR2 are MNHEY and SMNVEV (reference sequence). V shed 6 bases and J 0 bases; nucleotides not matched to a gene: 6. The CDR3 runs to 17 residues. The CDR3 loop is CASSPTGGASGANVLTF. The CDR3 DNA is TGTGCCAGCAGCCCTACAGGGGGCGCCTCTGGGGCCAACGTCCTGACTTTC.

The rearrangement joins TRBV9 to TRBJ1-3; TRBD1 is a possible D gene (5 bases). The CDR3 sequence is 15 residues long. Germline V gene lookup returns CDR1 SGDLS and CDR2 YYNGEE. V was shortened by 2 bases and J by 2 bases, with 11 bases between the two germline ends. In DNA, the CDR3 is TGTGCCAGCAGCGTTACCGACAGAGCTGGAAACACCATATATTTT. It is translated as CASSVTDRAGNTIYF. Full variable domain (rest looked up from reference TRBV9 and TRBJ1-3): DSGVTQTPKHLITATGQRVTLRCSPRSGDLSVYWYQQSLDQGLQFLIQYYNGEERAKGNILERFSAQQFPDLHSELNLSSLELGDSALYFCASSVTDRAGNTIYFGEGSWLTVV.

The chain joins TRBV5-1 to TRBJ2-5; D might be TRBD1 or TRBD2, each matching 5 bases. Germline CDR1 reads SGHRS; CDR2 reads YFSETQ. CDR3 size: 15 residues. Trimming removed 0 bases from V and 2 bases from J, with 11 bases in between. Here the CDR3 reads CASSLGQGPQETQYF. CDR3 in DNA: TGCGCCAGCAGCTTGGGCCAGGGACCTCAAGAGACCCAGTACTTC.

This clone appeared once. This chain connects TRBV5-1 to TRBJ1-6; TRBD1 aligns across 8 bases. The CDR3 extends over 16 amino acids. V shed 4 bases, J shed 7 bases, and the junction held 10 bases outside the gene matches. Looked up from germline, CDR1 is SGHRS and CDR2 is YFSETQ. CDR3 bases: TGCGCCAGCAGCGCAGGGACCGGGACAGGAAATTCACCCCTCCACTTT. This sequence encodes CASSAGTGTGNSPLHF.

The chain is built from TRBV2 and TRBJ2-7; D is unresolved. Trimming took off 6 bases at V and 0 bases at J, with 12 bases between the two ends. The CDR3 contains 14 residues. Germline V gene sequence: CDR1 SNHLY, CDR2 FYNNEI. This chain's CDR3 is CASRTRPSSYEQYF. The CDR3 DNA is TGTGCCAGCAGGACACGGCCAAGCTCCTACGAGCAGTACTTC.

The J gene is TRBJ2-5, the V gene TRBV21-1; the table's D gene call, TRBD1, was not cross checked with the DNA. TRBV21-1 is deemed a pseudogene. The CDR3 is 19 amino acids. In nucleotides, the CDR3 is TGTGCCAGCAGCAAAGAAGGAGTGGGGGGACAGGGGGCCAGAAAGACCCAGTACTTC. Translation gives CASSKEGVGGQGARKTQYF.

This rearrangement joins TRBV5-1 to TRBJ1-2, with D tentatively TRBD1 (5 bases). CDR3 length: 14 residues. Deletions cut 4 bases from V and 7 bases from J, with 17 bases between. CDR1 and CDR2 from the germline V gene are SGHRS and YFSETQ. The chain's CDR3 is CASSPVSLGGGYTF. For the CDR3, the DNA is TGCGCCAGCAGCCCAGTCTCCTTGGGGGGTGGCTACACCTTC.

The genes are TRBV19 and TRBJ1-6; 7 bases fit TRBD1. The trim removed 3 bases at V and 10 bases at J, leaving 9 bases unmatched. Per germline, CDR1 LNHDA and CDR2 SQIVND (reference sequence). CDR3 length: 15 residues. The CDR3 here is CASSMGPGQTSPLHF. For the CDR3, the DNA is TGTGCCAGTAGTATGGGCCCGGGACAGACCTCACCCCTCCACTTT.

The gene calls are TRBV19 and TRBJ2-1; D gene uncertain. Germline V gene data show CDR1 as LNHDA and CDR2 as SQIVND (reference sequence). CDR3 length: 11 amino acids. Between the trimmed V and J ends, which lost 5 bases and 7 bases, there was a span of 6 bases. The CDR3 DNA follows: TGTGCCAGTAGTGAGAGGAATGAGCAGTTCTTC. Its protein is CASSERNEQFF.

Written as DNA, the CDR3 is TGTGCCAGCAGCTTAACCTCCTCTAGCGGGACAGAGACCCAGTACTTC. Translating gives CASSLTSSSGTETQYF. The chain recombines TRBV7-3 with TRBJ2-5, with 9 bases fitting TRBD2. The CDR3 is made up of 16 amino acids. Germline loops: CDR1 SGHTA, CDR2 FQGTGA. After removal of 0 bases from V and 4 bases from J, the junction contained 6 bases not matched to a gene.

The chain couples TRBV7-2 to TRBJ1-5, with a possible D match to TRBD1 (5 bases). V gave up 1 base and J gave up 1 base, with 8 bases separating them. This CDR3 has 15 residues. Per the germline V gene, CDR1 is SGHTA and CDR2 is FQGNSA. The CDR3 DNA follows: TGTGCCAGCAGCTTAGGGCAGGGAAGCAATCAGCCCCAGCATTTT. It specifies CASSLGQGSNQPQHF. Together with reference TRBV7-2 and TRBJ1-5, the CDR3 gives the full variable domain: GAGVSQSPSNKVTEKGKDVELRCDPISGHTALYWYRQSLGQGLEFLIYFQGNSAPDKSGLPSDRFSAERTGGSVSTLTIQRTQQEDSAVYLCASSLGQGSNQPQHFGDGTRLSIL.

The genes are TRBV4-3 and TRBJ1-6, with unresolved D. The CDR3 loop spans 16 amino acids. Germline CDR1 reads LGHNA; CDR2 reads YSLEER. V lost 1 base, J lost 1 base, and 8 bases lay in between. CDR3 amino acids: CASSQVRQSYNSPLHF. CDR3 nucleotide sequence: TGCGCCAGCAGCCAAGTCAGGCAGTCCTATAATTCACCCCTCCACTTT.

This clone was observed a single time. The junction does not match germline at one end; this may be a read error. The V and J genes are TRBV18 and TRBJ2-2; 8 nucleotides line up with TRBD1. The germline CDR1 and CDR2 sequences are KGHSH and LQKENI. CDR3 length: 15 amino acids. Here the CDR3 DNA reads TGTGCCAGCTCACCACGACAGGGGAACGCCGGGGAGCTGTTTTTT. It codes for CASSPRQGNAGELFF.

The CDR3 spells CASSPRETQYF. The CDR3 DNA is TGTGCCAGCAGCCCCCGGGAGACCCAGTACTTC. V gene TRBV11-2 combines with J gene TRBJ2-5, with D unresolved. Germline CDR1 is SGHAT and CDR2 is FQNNGV. With 5 bases removed from V and 5 bases from J, the gap between germline ends came to 6 bases. The CDR3 is 11 residues long.

The sample holds a few counts of this clone. The chain carries TRBV30 and TRBJ1-6; D unresolved. V dropped 4 bases and J dropped 8 bases, with 12 bases sitting between them. The CDR3 totals 13 residues. Germline CDR1 is GTSNPN and CDR2 is SVGIG (reference sequence). The chain's CDR3 is CAWTLTKDSPLHF. CDR3 nucleotides: TGTGCCTGGACCCTGACTAAGGATTCACCCCTCCACTTT.

CDR3 nucleotide sequence: TGTGCCAGCAGTTACGGGAGTGAGCAGTTCTTC. Amino acid sequence: CASSYGSEQFF. The chain couples TRBV6-1 to TRBJ2-1, with a tentative D call TRBD2 (6 bases). Deletions cut 5 bases from V and 9 bases from J, with 8 bases between. CDR3 length: 11 amino acids. Germline CDR1 and CDR2: MNHNS and SASEGT.

This rearrangement joins TRBV4-3 to TRBJ2-5; weak D call: TRBD2 (6 bases). Germline assignment: CDR1 LGHNA and CDR2 YSLEER. V lost 4 bases, J lost 5 bases, and 20 bases lay in between. The CDR3 has 16 residues. The CDR3 bases are TGCGCCAGCAGCCTAAGCGCCAGGCAGGCGGGGGAGACCCAGTACTTC. This encodes CASSLSARQAGETQYF.

The sample holds one count of this clone. V and J are TRBV21-1 and TRBJ2-5; the D call TRBD2 from the table was never checked on the DNA. TRBV21-1 is designated a pseudogene. The CDR3 length is 14 residues. CDR3 sequence: CASSKGRGEETQYF. Written as DNA, the CDR3 is TGTGCCAGCAGCAAAGGGAGGGGAGAGGAGACCCAGTACTTC.

The chain carries TRBV7-9 and TRBJ2-1; D perhaps matches TRBD2 (5 bases). V lost 5 bases, J lost 5 bases, and 13 bases lay in between. This CDR3 contains 14 residues. The germline V gene encodes CDR1 SEHNR and CDR2 FQNEAQ (reference sequence). CDR3 amino acids: CASSPFRRDNEQFF. The CDR3, as DNA: TGTGCCAGCAGCCCCTTCAGGCGGGACAATGAGCAGTTCTTC. The whole variable domain, remainder taken from reference TRBV7-9 and TRBJ2-1, is DTGVSQNPRHKITKRGQNVTFRCDPISEHNRLYWYRQTLGQGPEFLTYFQNEAQLEKSRLLSDRFSAERPKGSFSTLEIQRTEQGDSAMYLCASSPFRRDNEQFFGPGTRLTVL.

V gene TRBV6-4 combines with J gene TRBJ2-3; no reliable D call. The CDR3 covers 13 residues. The germline V and J ends were trimmed by 3 bases and 4 bases, with 8 bases remaining between them. Germline values: CDR1 MRHNA, CDR2 SNTAGT. The CDR3 reads CASSEKFADTQYF. The CDR3 region has the DNA TGTGCCAGCAGTGAAAAGTTCGCAGATACGCAGTATTTT.

The chain carries TRBV5-6 and TRBJ2-1; 12 bases map to TRBD2. After removal of 6 bases from V and 6 bases from J, the junction contained 16 bases not matched to a gene. CDR1 and CDR2 from the germline V gene are SGHDT and YYEEEE. The length of the CDR3 is 18 residues. CDR3 DNA: TGTGCCAGCACCACCTTGGTGCTAGCGGGAGGGGGTGGCAATGAGCAGTTCTTC. It specifies CASTTLVLAGGGGNEQFF.

The J gene is TRBJ1-2, the V gene TRBV28; 9 nucleotides match TRBD1. This CDR3 is 15 amino acids long. V lost 6 bases to trimming and J lost 5 bases; unmatched junction nucleotides: 10. Germline CDR1 reads MDHEN; CDR2 reads SYDVKM. This CDR3 is CASRRGPDRGYGYTF. The CDR3 nucleotides are TGTGCCAGCAGACGGGGGCCCGACAGGGGGTATGGCTACACCTTC.

The chain links TRBV6-5 to TRBJ1-1, with 7 bases that match TRBD1. This CDR3 spans 15 amino acids. After removal of 5 bases from V and 0 bases from J, the junction contained 6 bases not matched to a gene. The V gene's germline CDR1 is MNHEY and CDR2 SVGAGI. CDR3 sequence reads: CASSRTTGVNTEAFF. CDR3 sequence (DNA): TGTGCCAGCAGTCGGACAACAGGGGTGAACACTGAAGCTTTCTTT.

V gene TRBV7-2 combines with J gene TRBJ2-1, with 7 bases lining up with TRBD2. In germline, CDR1 is SGHTA, CDR2 FQGNSA. V shed 3 bases, J shed 3 bases, and the junction held 5 bases outside the gene matches. The CDR3 length is 15 residues. CDR3 sequence reads: CASSFHRGSYNEQFF. Here the CDR3 DNA reads TGTGCCAGCAGCTTTCACCGCGGGAGCTACAATGAGCAGTTCTTC.

The chain employs TRBV27 and TRBJ1-3, with D perhaps matching TRBD1 (6 bases). The CDR3 runs 15 residues. The germline CDR1 and CDR2 sequences are MNHEY and SMNVEV (reference sequence). V lost 5 bases to trimming and J lost 0 bases, with 11 bases between them. CDR3 region: CASSPDRYSGNTIYF. In DNA, the CDR3 is TGTGCCAGCAGTCCCGACAGGTACTCTGGAAACACCATATATTTT.

This clone was detected only a few times. The chain carries TRBV6-6 and TRBJ2-1; D is unclear. The germline V and J ends were trimmed by 6 bases and 6 bases, with 9 bases remaining between them. The CDR3 consists of 12 residues. The V gene's germline CDR1 is MNHNY and CDR2 SVGAGI (reference sequence). The CDR3 coding sequence is TGTGCCAGCAGGATGGGCATCAATGAGCAGTTCTTC. Its protein product is CASRMGINEQFF.

This clone was found once. The chain recombines TRBV19 with TRBJ1-5, with D possibly TRBD1 on 5 matching bases. V lost 3 bases and J lost 6, with 18 bases in between. Per germline, CDR1 LNHDA and CDR2 SQIVND (reference sequence). The length of the CDR3 is 16 residues. In nucleotides, the CDR3 is TGTGCCAGTAGTATCGCGAATCGTGGGGGGAGTCAGCCCCAGCATTTT. Translation: CASSIANRGGSQPQHF.

The chain uses TRBV11-2 and TRBJ2-7; the match to TRBD2 covers 8 bases. Germline CDR1 reads SGHAT; CDR2 reads FQNNGV. The CDR3 length is 14 residues. V was pared by 5 bases and J by 2 bases, with 5 bases of the junction left unmatched. CDR3 sequence reads: CASSPGGGPYEQYF. The DNA for the CDR3 is TGTGCCAGCAGCCCCGGGGGGGGGCCCTACGAGCAGTACTTC.